There are a few counts of the clone carrying this TCR beta chain. The antigen remains unidentified. The entry originates in a study of vaccination and CD4 T cells after COVID-19. The time point denotes: late sampling 161 to 241 days after vaccination in three convalescent patients. Treatment reported: approximately 11-day PBMC culture with coronavirus spike peptide pools or control peptides (ViraFEST assay). Researchers reported culturing 2 million to 2.5 million PBMCs per well with approximately 9.6 IU/ml IL-2 and about 9.3 ug/ml peptide pools. Sequencing of the DNA from cultured CD4+ T cells was carried out with the Oncomine TCR Beta short-read assay. TCRdb passed the PCR reads through MiXCR, listing each CDR3 protein once. This sample has 15,000 to 20,000 distinct CDR3 sequences, with approximately 56% found just once. The sample here was CD4+ T cells from blood, cultured in vitro, taken about 7 months after SARS-CoV-2 vaccination. The sequence came from a human donor who had recovered from COVID-19.

This CDR3 reads CSARVGGNNSPLHF. CDR3 DNA: TGCAGTGCTAGAGTCGGTGGAAATAATTCACCCCTCCACTTT. This rearrangement joins TRBV20-1 to TRBJ1-6; no definite D call. CDR3 size: 14 residues. V lost 1 base and J lost 5, with 9 bases in between. Germline values: CDR1 DFQATT, CDR2 SNEGSKA (reference sequence).